This TCR beta chain was obtained from a study of OX40 agonist ivuxolimab in advanced cancers. Turning to the study itself: Partial responses were seen in three patients, one with hepatocellular carcinoma and two with cutaneous melanoma.

Study results and caveats: Compared with CD4+, CD8+ T cells on average had more expanded clones.

Details on this clone: Its target is not known.

Sequencing was performed with immunoSEQ multiplex PCR; in TCRdb, only in-frame clones are kept and a portion is missing. The profile shows some 50,000 clones, roughly 93% of them singletons. Source: CD4+ or CD8+ T cells sorted from blood, taken in a trial of the OX40 agonist ivuxolimab. This clonotype originated in an adult with an advanced solid tumor such as melanoma, head and neck, liver or kidney cancer.

The CDR3: CASSYGTGEQYF. The DNA for the CDR3 is TGTGCCAGCTCCTATGGGACTGGGGAGCAGTACTTC. V and J are TRBV7-9 and TRBJ2-7; TRBD2 is a possible D gene (6 bases). The CDR3 has 12 amino acids. The germline V and J ends were trimmed by 8 bases and 7 bases, with 15 bases remaining between them. Germline CDR1 is SEHNR and CDR2 is FQNEAQ (reference sequence).